The clone carrying this T cell receptor beta chain was observed a handful of times. Its antigen is still unknown. The ends were cut back, 0 bases at V and 7 bases at J, with 15 bases in the middle. The CDR3 runs to 15 residues. The germline CDR1 and CDR2 sequences are LGHNA and YSLEER. This sample was included in a study of cytomegalovirus exposure and HLA in healthy donors. About the study: From HLA-typed donors, an early data release held some 91 million unique TCRs.

General study results and limits: DRB1 had the most TCR associations and HLA-C the fewest, a later analysis found, with rates varying by HLA locus. Exclusion as indistinguishable affected some V segments, including TRBV6-2 and TRBV6-3. Both high specificity and high sensitivity reportedly marked the classifier's diagnosis of cytomegalovirus status.

The PCR had 60 Vbeta and 13 Jbeta primers. The table came from immunoSEQ multiplex PCR; TCRdb's copy has only in-frame clones and leaves some out. This table holds 150,000 or so clones, approximately 84% found once. The sequenced sample was PBMCs. This sequence was found in a middle-aged woman in good health and CMV-seronegative. The chain links TRBV4-3 to TRBJ1-2; tentative D call: TRBD1 (5 bases). The CDR3 protein is CASSQDASGILGYTF. CDR3 coding DNA: TGCGCCAGCAGCCAAGACGCTTCAGGGATCCTTGGCTACACCTTC.